These 20 T cell receptor beta chains share one sample of origin, sequenced in a study of cytomegalovirus exposure and HLA in healthy donors. Researchers ran the PCR with 60 Vbeta and 13 Jbeta primers. The method was immunoSEQ multiplex PCR; TCRdb's version includes in-frame clones alone and lacks a portion of them. The table lists roughly 150,000 clones, approximately 68% of them singletons. The sequenced material came from PBMCs. These receptors were collected from a man between 60 and 70 years old in good health and CMV-seronegative.

V is TRBV27 and J is TRBJ1-1; 9 bases are shared with TRBD1. V dropped 5 bases and J dropped 5; count of bases not matched to a gene: 9. The CDR3 covers 15 residues. The germline V gene has CDR1 MNHEY and CDR2 SMNVEV (reference sequence). The DNA of the CDR3 is TGTGCCAGCAGTCCGCAACAGGGGGCGCGTACTGAAGCTTTCTTT. It encodes CASSPQQGARTEAFF.

This clone was seen just once. This chain links TRBV30 with TRBJ1-5; 7 bases are shared with TRBD1. The J segment lost 4 bases and the V segment lost 3 bases, leaving 9 bases of the junction unmatched. This CDR3 comprises 15 residues. Looked up from germline, CDR1 is GTSNPN and CDR2 is SVGIG (reference sequence). The CDR3 sequence is CAWRQNPTGNQPQHF. The DNA for the CDR3 is TGTGCCTGGAGACAGAATCCGACAGGGAATCAGCCCCAGCATTTT.

The genes are TRBV7-8 and TRBJ2-7, with 7 bases fitting TRBD2. J was trimmed by 5 bases and V by 4 bases; bases with no gene match: 14. This CDR3 contains 16 residues. In germline, CDR1 is SGHVS, CDR2 FQNEAQ. In nucleotides, the CDR3 is TGTGCCAGCAGCTCCGTCTCAGGGAGGGGTGATAACGAGCAGTACTTC. Translation gives CASSSVSGRGDNEQYF.

A remark on this clone: Mismatch with germline at one junction end may stem from a read error. The chain carries TRBV15 and TRBJ1-4, with unresolved D. The CDR3 is 12 amino acids. Germline CDR1 and CDR2: LNHNV and YYDKDF (reference sequence). CDR3 residues: CATSSESEKLSF. CDR3 sequence (DNA): TGTGCCACCAGCAGTGAAAGTGAAAAACTGTCTTTT.

This clone was seen only a few times. The chain carries TRBV9 and TRBJ1-1; D is unresolved. Germline values: CDR1 SGDLS, CDR2 YYNGEE. The CDR3 loop spans 16 amino acids. V gave up 4 bases and J gave up 2 bases, with 18 bases separating them. The CDR3 sequence is CASSQPREAANTEAFF. The CDR3 nucleotides are TGTGCCAGCAGCCAACCTAGAGAGGCGGCTAACACTGAAGCTTTCTTT.

This chain uses TRBV7-8 with TRBJ2-7, with D possibly matching TRBD1 (6 bases). The CDR3 is 16 residues long. Per germline, CDR1 SGHVS and CDR2 FQNEAQ. Deletions cut 5 bases from V and 1 base from J, with 18 bases between. CDR3 loop: CASSPGEQGISYEQYF. The CDR3 nucleotides read TGTGCCAGCAGCCCAGGGGAGCAGGGGATTTCCTACGAGCAGTACTTC.

This rearrangement joins TRBV19 to TRBJ2-3, with 8 nucleotides matching TRBD2. This CDR3 contains 13 residues. Unmatched junction bases numbered 4, after V lost 8 bases and J lost 3 bases. Germline lookup yields CDR1 LNHDA and CDR2 SQIVND (reference sequence). In nucleotides, the CDR3 is TGTGCCAGTCTTGGCGGGAGGACAGATACGCAGTATTTT. Protein: CASLGGRTDTQYF.

CDR3 nucleotides: TGTGCCAGCAGCCCGCTCCTAGCCAGTAGCTACACCTTC. Its protein product is CASSPLLASSYTF. The J gene is TRBJ1-2, the V gene TRBV7-9; unclear D gene. CDR1 is SEHNR, CDR2 FQNEAQ, per germline (reference sequence). The V end was cut by 5 bases, the J end by 9 bases, with 16 bases between. The CDR3 runs to 13 residues.

The chain links TRBV29-1 to TRBJ1-1; TRBD1 matches 7 bases. With V trimmed by 6 bases and J by 8 bases, 15 bases remained unmatched. CDR1 and CDR2 (germline): SQVTM, ANQGSEA. This CDR3 is 14 amino acids long. Here the CDR3 DNA reads TGCAGCGTGCCGGACAGGCGGGGGGAGTCCGAAGCTTTCTTT. Its translation: CSVPDRRGESEAFF.

V usage is TRBV18 and J usage is TRBJ1-5, with D uncertain. With 2 bases removed from V and 5 bases from J, the gap between germline ends came to 13 bases. This CDR3 has 15 amino acids. CDR1 and CDR2 from the germline V gene are KGHSH and LQKENI. CDR3 residues: CASSPGLGDYQPQHF. In nucleotides, the CDR3 is TGTGCCAGCTCACCAGGATTAGGAGATTATCAGCCCCAGCATTTT.

The chain joins TRBV29-1 to TRBJ2-3; D is ambiguous. CDR1 is SQVTM, CDR2 ANQGSEA, per germline. Trimming took 7 bases from V and 0 from J, leaving 5 bases between them. This CDR3 is built from 11 residues. The CDR3 bases are TGCAGCGGCGTTAGCACAGATACGCAGTATTTT. It is translated as CSGVSTDTQYF.

The chain employs TRBV6-5 and TRBJ1-5; tentatively, D is TRBD1 (5 bases). V lost 5 bases and J 9 bases, leaving 11 bases between the germline ends. CDR1 and CDR2 from the germline V gene are MNHEY and SVGAGI. The CDR3 consists of 12 residues. The chain's CDR3 is CASSERGGPQHF. The DNA for the CDR3 is TGTGCCAGCAGTGAAAGGGGTGGGCCCCAGCATTTT.

The genes are TRBV4-1 and TRBJ1-1, with D maybe TRBD1 (6 bases). The germline V gene has CDR1 MGHRA and CDR2 YSYEKL. Deletions cut 0 bases from V and 0 bases from J, with 20 bases between. The length of the CDR3 is 19 residues. The CDR3 DNA reads TGCGCCAGCAGCCAAGATCGTCCGACAGGAGACGTTATGAACACTGAAGCTTTCTTT. It encodes CASSQDRPTGDVMNTEAFF.

The J gene is TRBJ1-4, the V gene TRBV19; D ambiguous. Germline V gene data show CDR1 as LNHDA and CDR2 as SQIVND (reference sequence). Trimming pared 4 bases from V and 8 bases from J, leaving 14 bases between. CDR3 size: 14 residues. The CDR3, as DNA: TGTGCCAGTAGTACCCAGCCTGTGGGCGAAAAACTGTTTTTT. Translated, it gives CASSTQPVGEKLFF. Drawing the rest from reference TRBV19 and TRBJ1-4, the complete variable domain is DGGITQSPKYLFRKEGQNVTLSCEQNLNHDAMYWYRQDPGQGLRLIYYSQIVNDFQKGDIAEGYSVSREKKESFPLTVTSAQKNPTAFYLCASSTQPVGEKLFFGSGTQLSVL.

The CDR3 protein is CASSYKAGAGEQYF. DNA for the CDR3: TGTGCCAGCAGTTACAAGGCGGGAGCGGGCGAGCAGTACTTC. J is TRBJ2-5 and V is TRBV6-6, with TRBD2 matching 7 bases. Near its end, the DNA agrees better with TRBJ2-7, so the J call may be wrong. CDR3 size: 14 residues. The germline V gene encodes CDR1 MNHNY and CDR2 SVGAGI (reference sequence).

The genes are TRBV30 and TRBJ2-5; TRBD2 agrees at 16 bases. Germline loops: CDR1 GTSNPN, CDR2 SVGIG (reference sequence). The length of the CDR3 is 18 residues. Unmatched junction bases numbered 10, after V lost 3 bases and J lost 3 bases. The CDR3 region has the DNA TGTGCCTGGAGGGGACTAGCGGGAGGGCCGTACGGCGAAGAGACCCAGTACTTC. It codes for CAWRGLAGGPYGEETQYF.

The chain joins TRBV14 to TRBJ2-6; 9 nucleotides line up with TRBD2. Germline-derived CDR1 and CDR2 are SGHDN and FVKESK. The CDR3 contains 17 residues. Trimming at V came to 1 base and at J to 4 bases, leaving 5 bases not matched to a gene. The CDR3 DNA follows: TGTGCCAGCAGCCAAGGACTAGCGGTGGGGGGGGCCAACGTCCTGACTTTC. It translates to CASSQGLAVGGANVLTF.

This rearrangement joins TRBV7-9 to TRBJ1-4; D might be TRBD1 (6 bases). The CDR3 extends over 15 amino acids. Germline V gene data show CDR1 as SEHNR and CDR2 as FQNEAQ (reference sequence). Trimming took off 2 bases at V and 12 bases at J, with 19 bases between the two ends. CDR3: CASSLQGTLGRELFF. The CDR3 nucleotides read TGTGCCAGCAGCTTACAGGGGACCCTCGGGAGGGAACTGTTTTTT.

The chain employs TRBV6-5 and TRBJ1-2; D remains unclear. Looked up from germline, CDR1 is MNHEY and CDR2 is SVGAGI. The CDR3 has 15 residues. V dropped 6 bases and J dropped 5 bases, with 19 bases sitting between them. CDR3 loop: CASRPGEALGYGYTF. CDR3 DNA sequence: TGTGCCAGCAGGCCCGGAGAGGCCCTGGGTTATGGCTACACCTTC.

About this clone itself: This same CDR3 is encoded by further DNA sequences in the sample. The J gene is TRBJ2-7, the V gene TRBV5-4; 8 nucleotides line up with TRBD2. The CDR3 extends over 14 amino acids. Unmatched junction bases numbered 2, after V lost 0 bases and J lost 3 bases. Looked up from germline, CDR1 is SGHNT and CDR2 is YYREEE (reference sequence). CDR3 protein: CASSLEAGDYEQYF. CDR3 sequence (DNA): TGTGCCAGCAGCTTGGAAGCGGGAGACTACGAGCAGTACTTC. Variable domain in full (rest from reference TRBV5-4 and TRBJ2-7): ETGVTQSPTHLIKTRGQQVTLRCSSQSGHNTVSWYQQALGQGPQFIFQYYREEENGRGNFPPRFSGLQFPNYSSELNVNALELDDSALYLCASSLEAGDYEQYFGPGTRLTVT.